The 24 T cell receptor beta chains reported below all come from one sample, sequenced in a study of OX40 agonist ivuxolimab in advanced cancers. Preparation of the library involved the immunoSEQ multiplex PCR assay. This is the immuneACCESS table as TCRdb keeps it, with only in-frame sequences that have V and J called. A part of the clones is gone; compared with another copy, unresolved V genes explain less than half, and the rest is unexplained. This sample lists tens of thousands of clones; about 82% were detected once. The ten largest clones represent 2.5% to 3% of the sample. This specimen was CD4+ or CD8+ T cells sorted from blood, taken in a trial of the OX40 agonist ivuxolimab. These receptors came from an adult with an advanced solid tumor such as melanoma, head and neck, liver or kidney cancer.

The genes are TRBV9 and TRBJ2-2, with 7 bases identical to TRBD2. Germline V CDR1 and CDR2: SGDLS, YYNGEE. The CDR3 extends over 16 amino acids. The V segment lost 3 bases and the J segment 3 bases; nucleotides outside the gene matches: 8. The CDR3 coding sequence is TGTGCCAGCAGCGCATCTGGCGGGAGATACACCGGGGAGCTGTTTTTT. Its translation is CASSASGGRYTGELFF.

This clone showed up just a few times. V gene TRBV11-3 combines with J gene TRBJ1-2; D ambiguous. CDR3 size: 12 residues. V lost 0 bases, J lost 8 bases, and 7 bases lay in between. CDR1 SGHNT and CDR2 YENEEA come from the germline V gene. Here the CDR3 DNA reads TGTGCCAGCAGCTTAGAAAAGGCCGGCTACACCTTC. It is translated as CASSLEKAGYTF. Looking up the rest from reference TRBV11-3 and TRBJ1-2 gives the full variable domain: EAGVVQSPRYKIIEKKQPVAFWCNPISGHNTLYWYLQNLGQGPELLIRYENEEAVDDSQLPKDRFSAERLKGVDSTLKIQPAELGDSAVYLCASSLEKAGYTFGSGTRLTVV.

This sequence joins TRBV30 and TRBJ2-4; 11 nucleotides line up with TRBD1. The germline gives CDR1 GTSNPN, CDR2 SVGIG (reference sequence). The V gene end was trimmed by 2 bases and the J gene end by 1 base; junction bases not matched to a gene: 10. This CDR3 is 18 amino acids long. The CDR3 bases are TGTGCCTGGAGTACCTCAGGACAGGGGGCGCACGCCAAAAACATTCAGTACTTC. This codes for CAWSTSGQGAHAKNIQYF.

The CDR3 DNA reads TGTGCCAGCAGCCACAGGAGGTCTGGAAACACCATATATTTT. This gives the protein CASSHRRSGNTIYF. This rearrangement joins TRBV21-1 to TRBJ1-3. TRBV21-1 is described as a pseudogene. CDR3 length: 14 amino acids.

This clone showed up just once. The rearrangement uses TRBV19 and TRBJ2-1; D perhaps matches TRBD2 (6 bases). Trimming pared 0 bases from V and 14 bases from J, leaving 20 bases between. CDR3 length: 15 amino acids. The V gene's germline CDR1 is LNHDA and CDR2 SQIVND (reference sequence). This CDR3 is CASSIEGQARGEEFF. The CDR3 DNA reads as TGTGCCAGTAGTATAGAGGGGCAGGCGAGAGGGGAGGAGTTCTTC.

The chain joins TRBV28 to TRBJ2-1; TRBD2 agrees at 11 bases. CDR1 is MDHEN and CDR2 is SYDVKM in the germline V gene. Losses at the gene ends were 5 bases for V and 7 bases for J; bases not matched to a gene: 1. The CDR3 sequence is 13 residues long. CDR3 sequence: CASSRLAGNEQFF. CDR3 coding DNA: TGTGCCAGCAGTCGACTAGCGGGAAATGAGCAGTTCTTC.

About this clone itself: At the DNA level, this CDR3 is encoded by other sequences in the same sample as well. The rearrangement links TRBV18 to TRBJ1-5; D is unclear. Germline lookup yields CDR1 KGHSH and CDR2 LQKENI. The CDR3 is 18 residues long. V shed 4 bases and J shed 0 bases, with 19 bases lying between them. Here the CDR3 reads CASSQTGYFWNSNQPQHF. The CDR3 DNA reads as TGTGCCAGCTCACAAACGGGGTACTTCTGGAATAGCAATCAGCCCCAGCATTTT.

This clone is labeled as medium-sized. The rearrangement joins TRBV6-5 to TRBJ2-1; D is possibly TRBD2 (5 bases). Deletions cut 8 bases from V and 6 bases from J, with 14 bases between. Germline CDR1 and CDR2: MNHEY and SVGAGI. The CDR3 runs 13 residues. DNA for the CDR3: TGTGCCAGCCGGGAAAGTTCTAGCAATGAGCAGTTCTTC. Its translation: CASRESSSNEQFF.

A single count supports this clone. The chain has TRBV2 and TRBJ2-7, with 8 nucleotides matching TRBD1. V shed 5 bases and J 3 bases; nucleotides not matched to a gene: 6. Germline CDR1 reads SNHLY; CDR2 reads FYNNEI. CDR3 length: 14 amino acids. CDR3 in DNA: TGTGCCAGCAGTCGACAGGGGAAGGGCTACGAGCAGTACTTC. It specifies CASSRQGKGYEQYF. The full variable domain, with the rest looked up from reference TRBV2 and TRBJ2-7, is EPEVTQTPSHQVTQMGQEVILRCVPISNHLYFYWYRQILGQKVEFLVSFYNNEISEKSEIFDDQFSVERPDGSNFTLKIRSTKLEDSAMYFCASSRQGKGYEQYFGPGTRLTVT.

This clone was observed a single time. The chain joins TRBV7-3 to TRBJ2-3; tentative D call: TRBD2 (5 bases). The germline V gene has CDR1 SGHTA and CDR2 FQGTGA. The CDR3 extends over 14 amino acids. V lost 5 bases to trimming and J lost 0 bases, with 9 bases between them. The chain's CDR3 is CASSPGISTDTQYF. The CDR3 DNA sequence: TGTGCCAGCAGCCCCGGGATTAGCACAGATACGCAGTATTTT.

The chain has TRBV5-1 and TRBJ2-3; the D is unclear. The CDR3 totals 14 residues. CDR1 and CDR2 (germline): SGHRS, YFSETQ. The V end lost 7 bases, the J end lost 0 bases, and 12 bases lay between the germline ends. The chain's CDR3 is CASVGWASTDTQYF. CDR3 DNA: TGCGCCAGCGTAGGTTGGGCGAGCACAGATACGCAGTATTTT. The full variable domain, completed using reference TRBV5-1 and TRBJ2-3, is KAGVTQTPRYLIKTRGQQVTLSCSPISGHRSVSWYQQTPGQGLQFLFEYFSETQRNKGNFPGRFSGRQFSNSRSEMNVSTLELGDSALYLCASVGWASTDTQYFGPGTRLTVL.

This clone was found once. The rearrangement links TRBV18 to TRBJ1-2; possible D gene TRBD1, 6 bases. In germline, CDR1 is KGHSH, CDR2 LQKENI. The ends were cut back, 2 bases at V and 3 bases at J, with 10 bases in the middle. CDR3 length: 14 residues. CDR3 residues: CASSPTGLDYGYTF. CDR3 in DNA: TGTGCCAGCTCACCAACAGGGTTGGACTATGGCTACACCTTC.

This clone was counted once. The rearrangement joins TRBV7-3 to TRBJ1-5; D is perhaps TRBD1 (5 bases). The V gene's germline CDR1 is SGHTA and CDR2 FQGTGA. The CDR3 contains 14 residues. The germline V and J ends were trimmed by 4 bases and 9 bases, with 16 bases remaining between them. The CDR3 DNA reads as TGTGCCAGCAGCTCCGGGACGGCGGGCGGGCCCCAGCATTTT. It translates to CASSSGTAGGPQHF.

The rearrangement joins TRBV9 to TRBJ2-2; the match to TRBD1 covers 8 bases. The V and J ends lost 3 bases and 5 bases, in that order; junction bases with no gene match: 12. The CDR3 has 17 amino acids. Looked up from germline, CDR1 is SGDLS and CDR2 is YYNGEE. CDR3 bases: TGTGCCAGCAGCGCCCACGCCCAGGGGGCGCGGACCGGGGAGCTGTTTTTT. As protein: CASSAHAQGARTGELFF.

V and J are TRBV14 and TRBJ1-4; D remains ambiguous. Trimming took 0 bases from V and 5 from J, leaving 13 bases between them. Germline V CDR1 and CDR2: SGHDN, FVKESK. The length of the CDR3 is 16 residues. This CDR3 is CASSQERRAVNEKLFF. CDR3 nucleotide sequence: TGTGCCAGCAGCCAAGAAAGGAGGGCCGTGAATGAAAAACTGTTTTTT.

This chain connects TRBV28 to TRBJ2-2; 7 bases are shared with TRBD1. The CDR3 is 16 residues long. Germline V CDR1 and CDR2: MDHEN, SYDVKM. V shed 4 bases, J shed 1 base, and the junction held 6 bases outside the gene matches. CDR3 region: CASSSYRGRNTGELFF. The CDR3 DNA reads TGTGCCAGCAGTTCGTACAGGGGCCGGAACACCGGGGAGCTGTTTTTT.

A single count supports this clone. The chain combines TRBV7-9 with TRBJ2-3; 15 bases match TRBD2. The CDR3 sequence is 15 residues long. CDR1 is SEHNR and CDR2 is FQNEAQ in the germline V gene (reference sequence). The V segment lost 5 bases and the J segment 6 bases; nucleotides outside the gene matches: 3. The CDR3 spells CASSPGTSGRDTQYF. For the CDR3, the DNA is TGTGCCAGCAGCCCCGGGACTAGCGGGAGGGATACGCAGTATTTT.

The chain combines TRBV19 with TRBJ2-7; D gene unclear. CDR1 is LNHDA and CDR2 is SQIVND in the germline V gene (reference sequence). The V and J ends lost 8 bases and 5 bases respectively, with 19 bases between them. The CDR3 has 14 residues. The DNA of the CDR3 is TGTGCCAGTTCCTCAAACTTCAAAAGCGACGAGCAGTACTTC. The encoded protein is CASSSNFKSDEQYF.

The chain employs TRBV29-1 and TRBJ2-3, with 8 bases that match TRBD2. With 1 base clipped from V and 14 bases from J, the junction kept 5 bases outside the gene matches. The CDR3 length is 11 residues. In germline, CDR1 is SQVTM, CDR2 ANQGSEA. The CDR3: CSVEGREGLYF. CDR3 in DNA: TGCAGCGTTGAAGGACGGGAGGGTCTGTATTTT.

This clone was detected once. V and J are TRBV12-5 and TRBJ1-1; 7 bases match TRBD1. The germline V gene encodes CDR1 LGHNT and CDR2 FRNRAP. J lost 11 bases, V lost 6 bases, and 15 bases had no gene match. The CDR3 extends over 14 amino acids. In DNA, the CDR3 is TGTGCTAGTGGAGCGTCTACAGGGGCGGAACGGGCTTTCTTT. This encodes CASGASTGAERAFF. Together with reference TRBV12-5 and TRBJ1-1, the CDR3 gives the full variable domain: DARVTQTPRHKVTEMGQEVTMRCQPILGHNTVFWYRQTMMQGLELLAYFRNRAPLDDSGMPKDRFSAEMPDATLATLKIQPSEPRDSAVYFCASGASTGAERAFFGQGTRLTVV.

This sequence joins TRBV19 and TRBJ1-1, with a possible D match to TRBD1 (6 bases). This CDR3 spans 13 amino acids. Germline V gene data show CDR1 as LNHDA and CDR2 as SQIVND (reference sequence). V was cut by 8 bases and J by 2 bases, with 12 bases left in between. CDR3 in DNA: TGTGCCAGTTACCGGGACATTAACACTGAAGCTTTCTTT. This gives the protein CASYRDINTEAFF. The entire variable domain, with the rest obtained from reference TRBV19 and TRBJ1-1, is as follows: DGGITQSPKYLFRKEGQNVTLSCEQNLNHDAMYWYRQDPGQGLRLIYYSQIVNDFQKGDIAEGYSVSREKKESFPLTVTSAQKNPTAFYLCASYRDINTEAFFGQGTRLTVV.

The V and J genes are TRBV9 and TRBJ1-2; D remains unclear. Per germline, CDR1 SGDLS and CDR2 YYNGEE. V shed 4 bases and J shed 7 bases, with 17 bases lying between them. There are 14 residues in the CDR3. Written as DNA, the CDR3 is TGTGCCAGCAGCTCTTCCAGCCCCCGGGGTGGCTACACCTTC. This encodes CASSSSSPRGGYTF.

This chain joins TRBV5-6 and TRBJ1-6, with 8 bases fitting TRBD1. Trimming removed 0 bases from V and 10 bases from J; junction bases left unmatched: 6. Germline loops: CDR1 SGHDT, CDR2 YYEEEE. CDR3 size: 15 residues. CDR3 in amino acids: CASSLEQGVGSPLHF. CDR3 bases: TGTGCCAGCAGCTTGGAACAGGGGGTTGGCTCACCCCTCCACTTT.

The chain is built from TRBV2 and TRBJ2-7; unclear D gene. The CDR3 sequence is 14 residues long. From germline, CDR1 is SNHLY and CDR2 FYNNEI. Trimming took off 4 bases at V and 5 bases at J, with 15 bases between the two ends. The CDR3 protein is CASSGPARKDEQYF. DNA for the CDR3: TGTGCCAGCAGTGGTCCGGCCCGAAAGGACGAGCAGTACTTC.